This T cell receptor beta chain was identified during a study of breast tumors, draining lymph nodes, adjacent tissues. Study-level points and caveats: The data were judged consistent with most tumor T cells coming from lymph node and expanding in tumor.

A remark on this clonotype: Its target is not known.

Deletions cut 2 bases from V and 0 bases from J, with 11 bases between. The CDR3 runs 15 residues. From germline, CDR1 is MDHEN and CDR2 SYDVKM. Axillary draining lymph nodes of breast cancer patients supplied the node samples. MiXCR was run by TCRdb on the multiplex PCR reads, yielding one entry per CDR3 protein. Found here are approximately 210,000 distinct CDR3 sequences, 30% to 35% of them singletons; the top ten hold 3% to 4.5%. The clonotype originates from a female donor with breast cancer. Some clones in this sample may be carry-over from other donors' samples. The V and J genes are TRBV28 and TRBJ2-7, with D maybe TRBD2 (5 bases). The specimen sequenced was axillary lymph node tissue. The CDR3 spells CASSLPPGSSYEQYF. The CDR3 nucleotides are TGTGCCAGCAGTTTACCGCCGGGGAGCTCCTACGAGCAGTACTTC. Using reference TRBV28 and TRBJ2-7 for the parts outside the CDR3, the full variable domain is DVKVTQSSRYLVKRTGEKVFLECVQDMDHENMFWYRQDPGLGLRLIYFSYDVKMKEKGDIPEGYSVSREKKERFSLILESASTNQTSMYLCASSLPPGSSYEQYFGPGTRLTVT.